What follows is one TCR beta chain and its context. Its target is unknown. This entry is derived from a study of graft-versus-host responses after intestinal transplantation. Study-wide background: Recipients across the board were started on anti-thymocyte globulin induction, then kept on tacrolimus and steroids for around three years. Study-wide points: Detection of GvH clones occurred in recipient marrow, and some had their first appearance in ileum or blood.

Per germline, CDR1 LGHNA and CDR2 YSLEER. The CDR3 is 16 residues long. V shed 4 bases, J shed 0 bases, and the junction held 8 bases outside the gene matches. TCRdb keeps only in-frame clones here, not all; method: immunoSEQ multiplex PCR. The sample lists over 80,000 clones, 91% occurring once. Here the sequenced sample was unstimulated CD4+ T cells sorted from spleen or lymph node cells, taken before transplant. The receptor comes from a human donor who was the organ donor for an intestinal transplant. This chain uses TRBV4-3 with TRBJ1-2; 7 positions agree with TRBD1. CDR3 in DNA: TGCGCCAGCAGCCCGGGACAGATACGTTCTAACTATGGCTACACCTTC. Protein: CASSPGQIRSNYGYTF.